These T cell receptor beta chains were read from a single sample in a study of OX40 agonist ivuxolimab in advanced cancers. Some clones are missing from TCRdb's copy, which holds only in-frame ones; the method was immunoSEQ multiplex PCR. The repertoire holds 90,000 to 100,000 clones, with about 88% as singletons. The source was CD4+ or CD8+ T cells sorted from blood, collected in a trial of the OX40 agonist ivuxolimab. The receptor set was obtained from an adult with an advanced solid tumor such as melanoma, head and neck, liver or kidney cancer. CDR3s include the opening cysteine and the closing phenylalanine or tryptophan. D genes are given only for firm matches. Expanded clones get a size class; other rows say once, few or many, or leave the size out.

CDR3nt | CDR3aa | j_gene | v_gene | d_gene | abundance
TGTGCCAGCAGCTTGGCGGCGGGTTTCACAGATACGCAGTATTTT | CASSLAAGFTDTQYF | TRBJ2-3 | TRBV5-6 | NA | NA
TGCGCCAGCAGCACCGGCCTATCCTTGTCTGAGCAGTTCTTC | CASSTGLSLSEQFF | TRBJ2-1 | TRBV5-1 | NA | NA
TGTGCCAGCAGTGACATGGCGGGTCAGCCCCAGCATTTT | CASSDMAGQPQHF | TRBJ1-5 | TRBV6-4 | NA | NA
TGTGCCAGCAGCCTGGACCCCGAGGGGAACTATGGCTACACCTTC | CASSLDPEGNYGYTF | TRBJ1-2 | TRBV5-4 | NA | once
TGTGCCAGCAGTTCGCGACCTCGAATAGGCACTGAAGCTTTCTTT | CASSSRPRIGTEAFF | TRBJ1-1 | TRBV6-5 | NA | NA
TGTGCCATCCGGACGGCAGGGGATAACTATGGCTACACCTTC | CAIRTAGDNYGYTF | TRBJ1-2 | TRBV6-5 | NA | NA
TGTGCCAGCAGCCTACACTGGGAACAGTACTTC | CASSLHWEQYF | TRBJ2-7 | TRBV28 | NA | NA
TGCGCCAGCAGCCCAGGACTACCTCCCCTTTATGAGCAGTTCTTC | CASSPGLPPLYEQFF | TRBJ2-1 | TRBV4-1 | NA | few
TGTGCCAGCAGGGACGGACAGGGGAGCACTGGGGCCAACGTCCTGACTTTC | CASRDGQGSTGANVLTF | TRBJ2-6 | TRBV28 | TRBD1 | NA
TGTGCCAGCAGCCGGACAGGGGCTAGTTATCGGGAGACCCAGTACTTC | CASSRTGASYRETQYF | TRBJ2-5 | TRBV27 | TRBD1 | NA
TGTGCCAGCTCACCCTCCGGGGCAGGAAACACCATATATTTT | CASSPSGAGNTIYF | TRBJ1-3 | TRBV18 | NA | NA
TGTGCCAGCAGTTACTCGCCCTTAGCGTATACAGATACGCAGTATTTT | CASSYSPLAYTDTQYF | TRBJ2-3 | TRBV6-6 | NA | NA
TGTGCCTGGAGTGGAGACCTCTGCACCTTC | CAWSGDLCTF | TRBJ1-2 | TRBV30 | NA | NA
TGCAGCGTTGTACTGGGGGCTGGAGATACGCAGTATTTT | CSVVLGAGDTQYF | TRBJ2-3 | TRBV29-1 | NA | few
TGCGCCAGCAGCCGGGGCCTTGGATTGAACACTGAAGCTTTCTTT | CASSRGLGLNTEAFF | TRBJ1-1 | TRBV4-3 | NA | once
TGTGCCAGCAGCTCCCCCGGGACAGGGGCCGGGGAGCTGTTTTTT | CASSSPGTGAGELFF | TRBJ2-2 | TRBV28 | TRBD1 | NA
TGTGCCAGCAGCTTAACGACAGGGAACTATGGCTACACCTTC | CASSLTTGNYGYTF | TRBJ1-2 | TRBV5-6 | TRBD1 | NA
TGTGCCAGCAGTAACGCCGGGACTAGCGGGAACTATGAGCAGTTCTTC | CASSNAGTSGNYEQFF | TRBJ2-1 | TRBV6-6 | TRBD2 | NA
TGTGCCAGCAGCTCCCTAGGGAACACTGAAGCTTTCTTT | CASSSLGNTEAFF | TRBJ1-1 | TRBV11-3 | NA | NA
TGCGCCAGCAGCGAACAGGGTTACTACGAGCAGTACTTC | CASSEQGYYEQYF | TRBJ2-7 | TRBV5-1 | NA | NA
TGTGCCAGCAGCGTGGATGGAAACACCATATATTTT | CASSVDGNTIYF | TRBJ1-3 | TRBV9 | NA | NA
TGTGCCAGCGTGACAACGAACACCGGGGAGCTGTTTTTT | CASVTTNTGELFF | TRBJ2-2 | TRBV28 | NA | NA
TGTGCCAGCAGCGTAGAAACAGCTGGAAACACCATATATTTT | CASSVETAGNTIYF | TRBJ1-3 | TRBV9 | NA | NA
TGTGCCAGCAGTGAAGCGAGCGCCCGATCCGGAGATACGCAGTATTTT | CASSEASARSGDTQYF | TRBJ2-3 | TRBV2 | NA | NA
TGTGCCACCGCTCCGGACGGTCCGAACACTGAAGCTTTCTTT | CATAPDGPNTEAFF | TRBJ1-1 | TRBV2 | NA | few
TGTGCCAGCAGCTTAGGGGGGACCGTCTATGGCTACACCTTC | CASSLGGTVYGYTF | TRBJ1-2 | TRBV7-2 | NA | few
TGTGCCAGCGCCCCCTACAGGGGGGGCACTGAAGCTTTCTTT | CASAPYRGGTEAFF | TRBJ1-1 | TRBV27 | TRBD1 | NA
TGCGCCAGCAGCCAAGCTAACTATGGCTACACCTTC | CASSQANYGYTF | TRBJ1-2 | TRBV4-3 | NA | NA
TGTGCCAGCAGCGCGGTACGCCTTACGACCCAGTACTTC | CASSAVRLTTQYF | TRBJ2-5 | TRBV7-6 | NA | NA
TGTGCCAGCAAATCGAGAGGGACTGAGTTCTTC | CASKSRGTEFF | TRBJ2-1 | TRBV6-6 | NA | NA
TGTGCCAGCTCGCCCCGACTAGCAATCACCGGGGAGCTGTTTTTT | CASSPRLAITGELFF | TRBJ2-2 | TRBV18 | TRBD2 | NA
TGTGCCAGCGAACCAGGGGACAATCAGCCCCAGCATTTT | CASEPGDNQPQHF | TRBJ1-5 | TRBV6-1 | NA | NA
TGTGCCAGCAGCTTAGTGCCTAGCGGGAACAATGAGCAGTTCTTC | CASSLVPSGNNEQFF | TRBJ2-1 | TRBV7-9 | TRBD2 | NA
TGTGCCAGCGGATTGGGGCAGGGGAGGAACATTCAGTACTTC | CASGLGQGRNIQYF | TRBJ2-4 | TRBV27 | NA | NA
TGCGCCAGCACCAGCGGGAATGAAAAACTGTTTTTT | CASTSGNEKLFF | TRBJ1-4 | TRBV5-1 | NA | once
TGTGCCAGCAGCGCAGGGAGGGTTGGGGAAAAACTGTTTTTT | CASSAGRVGEKLFF | TRBJ1-4 | TRBV9 | NA | NA